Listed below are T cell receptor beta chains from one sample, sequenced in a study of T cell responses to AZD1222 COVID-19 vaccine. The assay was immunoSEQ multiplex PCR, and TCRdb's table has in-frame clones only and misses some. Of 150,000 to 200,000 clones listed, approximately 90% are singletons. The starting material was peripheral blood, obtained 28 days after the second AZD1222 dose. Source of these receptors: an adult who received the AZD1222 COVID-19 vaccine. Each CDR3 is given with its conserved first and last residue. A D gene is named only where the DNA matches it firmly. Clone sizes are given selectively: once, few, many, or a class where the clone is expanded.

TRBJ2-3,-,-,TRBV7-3,CASSLALGDTDTQYF,TGTGCCAGCAGCCTAGCGTTGGGGGACACAGATACGCAGTATTTT
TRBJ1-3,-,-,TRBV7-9,CASSLSTEERNTIYF,TGTGCCAGCAGCTTATCAACGGAGGAACGAAACACCATATATTTT
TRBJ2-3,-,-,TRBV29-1,CSGYLRGTDTQYF,TGCAGCGGCTATCTCAGGGGCACAGATACGCAGTATTTT
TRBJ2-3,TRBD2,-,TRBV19,CASSAASGGSYTDTQYF,TGTGCCAGTAGTGCGGCTAGCGGGGGGTCATACACAGATACGCAGTATTTT
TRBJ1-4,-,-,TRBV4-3,CASSQDFGFTNEKLFF,TGCGCCAGCAGCCAAGATTTTGGTTTTACTAATGAAAAACTGTTTTTT
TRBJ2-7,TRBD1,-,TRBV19,CASRTGTGLGEQYF,TGTGCCAGTAGGACCGGGACAGGGCTAGGGGAGCAGTACTTC
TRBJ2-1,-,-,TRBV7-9,CASTDGGRGYNEQFF,TGTGCCAGCACAGACGGGGGGCGCGGGTACAATGAGCAGTTCTTC
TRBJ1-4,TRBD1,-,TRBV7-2,CASSFGGGGEKLFF,TGTGCCAGCAGCTTTGGAGGGGGCGGTGAAAAACTGTTTTTT
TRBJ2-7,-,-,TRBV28,CASSLPLSTSYEQYF,TGTGCCAGCAGTTTGCCATTATCCACATCCTACGAGCAGTACTTC
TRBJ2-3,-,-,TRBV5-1,CASSYTSLDTQYF,TGCGCCAGCAGCTACACTAGCTTGGATACGCAGTATTTT
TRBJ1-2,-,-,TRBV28,CASIEGPGYTF,TGTGCCAGCATTGAGGGGCCTGGCTACACCTTC
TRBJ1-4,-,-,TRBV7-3,CASSLTDSSTNEKLFF,TGTGCCAGCAGCTTAACAGACAGCTCAACTAATGAAAAACTGTTTTTT
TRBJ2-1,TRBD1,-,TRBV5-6,CASSWGQGDEQFF,TGTGCCAGCAGCTGGGGACAGGGGGATGAGCAGTTCTTC
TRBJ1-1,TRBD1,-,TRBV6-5,CASSYTGDRAEAFF,TGTGCCAGCAGTTACACGGGGGACAGGGCTGAAGCTTTCTTT
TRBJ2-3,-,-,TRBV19,CASRNNREDTQYF,TGTGCCAGTAGAAACAACAGGGAAGATACGCAGTATTTT
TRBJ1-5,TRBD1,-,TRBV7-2,CASRSGTGSNQPQHF,TGTGCCAGCAGGTCCGGGACAGGGAGTAATCAGCCCCAGCATTTT
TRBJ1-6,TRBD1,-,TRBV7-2,CASSFAGGAGIPLHF,TGTGCCAGCAGCTTTGCAGGGGGCGCTGGGATCCCCCTCCACTTT
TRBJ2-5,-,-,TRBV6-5,CASSLLETQYF,TGTGCCAGCAGTTTGCTGGAGACCCAGTACTTC
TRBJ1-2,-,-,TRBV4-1,CASSQTGTYGYTF,TGCGCCAGCAGCCAGACCGGGACCTATGGCTACACCTTC
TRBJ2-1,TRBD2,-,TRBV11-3,CASSFLTSGAYNEQFF,TGTGCCAGCAGCTTCCTGACTAGCGGGGCTTACAATGAGCAGTTCTTC
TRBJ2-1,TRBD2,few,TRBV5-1,CASSLAPPRSSGSVNEQFF,TGCGCCAGCAGCTTGGCCCCACCCCGTTCTAGCGGGAGCGTCAATGAGCAGTTCTTC
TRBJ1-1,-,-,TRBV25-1,CASSPNWGGRTEAFF,TGTGCCAGCAGTCCGAACTGGGGAGGGCGGACTGAAGCTTTCTTT
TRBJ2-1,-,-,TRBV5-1,CASSSGGSRYFNEQFF,TGCGCCAGCAGCTCGGGTGGCTCGCGTTATTTCAATGAGCAGTTCTTC
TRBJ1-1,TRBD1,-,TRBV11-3,CASSFRWAGGVNEAFF,TGTGCCAGCAGCTTTCGTTGGGCAGGGGGCGTAAATGAAGCTTTCTTT
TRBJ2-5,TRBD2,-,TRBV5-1,CASSLTTGGETQYF,TGCGCCAGCAGCTTAACTACGGGGGGAGAGACCCAGTACTTC
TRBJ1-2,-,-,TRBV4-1,CASSQDGQRWYTF,TGCGCCAGCAGCCAAGATGGACAGAGGTGGTACACCTTC
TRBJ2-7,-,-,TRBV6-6,CASGDGYEQYF,TGTGCCAGTGGGGACGGCTACGAGCAGTACTTC
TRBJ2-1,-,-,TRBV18,CASSPPWGNEQFF,TGTGCCAGCTCACCACCATGGGGTAATGAGCAGTTCTTC